The entry below gives a single T cell receptor (beta chain) sequence along with its context. As yet, its antigen is unknown. This sample was included in a study of CD8 T cells in ankylosing spondylitis. Study-wide findings and caveats: Earlier studies detected some motif variants in reactive arthritis synovial fluid and blood. In ankylosing spondylitis blood, a motif of seven to nine highly homologous TCR beta variants appeared characteristic.

The germline gives CDR1 LNHDA, CDR2 SQIVND (reference sequence). The CDR3 length is 15 residues. Trimming at V came to 5 bases and at J to 7 bases, leaving 11 bases not matched to a gene. A single record per CDR3 protein comes from TCRdb applying MiXCR to the 5' RACE reads. The table has around 390,000 distinct CDR3 sequences, around 22% seen once; the top ten hold roughly 16%. The sequence was collected from a male donor with ankylosing spondylitis. The gene calls are TRBV19 and TRBJ2-3, with 8 bases identical to TRBD2. The sequencing input was blood, either unsorted or a sorted T cell fraction (not recorded which). The CDR3 sequence is CASSVPGLGRNTQYF. The CDR3 DNA is TGTGCCAGTAGTGTCCCGGGACTAGGGAGAAATACGCAGTATTTT.